This T cell receptor beta chain was recovered during a study of shared clonotypes between healthy human individuals. When replicate PCRs were run on sorted subsets, they used about 220 ng DNA, some 29,000 T cell genomes. Using immunoSEQ multiplex PCR, the repertoire was profiled, and TCRdb retains in-frame clones only, with some absent. The data hold 2 million to 2.5 million clones, with approximately 95% observed a single time. Findings and limits, study-wide: Estimated richness values were generally larger in naive subsets than in memory subsets.

The CDR3 is 14 residues long. Germline CDR1 and CDR2: SNHLY and FYNNEI. Trimming took 7 bases from V and 0 from J, leaving 13 bases between them. About this clone: Its antigen is as yet unknown.

This receptor was obtained from a man between 18 and 29 years old in good health. Some clones in this sample may be carry-over from other donors' samples. J is TRBJ2-7 and V is TRBV2; D not certain. The specimen sequenced was naive CD4+ T cells from PBMCs. Indicated subset: CD45RA+ positively selected. DNA of the CDR3: TGTGCCAGCAACTCGGACCGTTACTCCTACGAGCAGTACTTC. Translating gives CASNSDRYSYEQYF.